The rows below give T cell receptor beta chains drawn from one sample of a study of shared clonotypes between healthy human individuals. Method: immunoSEQ multiplex PCR; TCRdb's copy keeps in-frame clones and lacks some. The sample records roughly 850,000 clones, 90% to 97% being singletons. Sequenced sample: naive CD8+ T cells sorted from blood. Source of these receptors: a man aged 30-40 years in good health. Both conserved end residues are part of each CDR3. A D gene is named only where the DNA matches it firmly. Some rows have no size entry. The others give once, few or many, or a class for an expanded clone.

j_call,clone_size,v_call,d_call,cdr3_nt,cdr3_aa
TRBJ2-1,few,TRBV7-9,NA,TGTGCCTTGCGGGCTCCCGCTACAAATGAGCAGTTCTTC,CALRAPATNEQFF
TRBJ2-1,NA,TRBV2,NA,TGTGCCAGCAGTGAAGCCGGGGGAGGTGAGCAGTTCTTC,CASSEAGGGEQFF
TRBJ2-7,NA,TRBV11-2,TRBD1,TGTGCCAGCAGCTTCCCGGGACAGGGAGGGGAGCAGTACTTC,CASSFPGQGGEQYF
TRBJ2-2,NA,TRBV30,NA,TGTGCCTGGAGTGAAGGCCACGGGGAGCTGTTTTTT,CAWSEGHGELFF
TRBJ1-2,NA,TRBV5-4,TRBD1,TGTGCCAGCAGCCCTCCGGACAGGGGCGACTATGGCTACACCTTC,CASSPPDRGDYGYTF
TRBJ1-2,NA,TRBV6-1,NA,TGTGCCAGCGTCCGCTTGGCCACTACGCCCGATGGCTACACCTTC,CASVRLATTPDGYTF
TRBJ2-7,once,TRBV10-3,TRBD2,TGTGCCATCAGTGGGACTAGCGGATCCTACGAGCAGTACTTC,CAISGTSGSYEQYF
TRBJ2-1,NA,TRBV25-1,NA,TGTGCCAGCAGTGCAGGGACCACCGAGCAGTTCTTC,CASSAGTTEQFF
TRBJ1-5,NA,TRBV27,NA,TGTGCCAGCAGTTTGTCCCACGGGAACCAGCCCCAGCATTTT,CASSLSHGNQPQHF
TRBJ2-7,NA,TRBV4-1,TRBD1,TGCGCCAGCAGCCAAGTAAACAGGGGAGCGAACGAGCAGTACTTC,CASSQVNRGANEQYF
TRBJ2-7,NA,TRBV19,NA,TGTGCCAGTAGCGGGAGTTTCTACGAGCAGTACTTC,CASSGSFYEQYF
TRBJ2-2,NA,TRBV5-1,TRBD2,TGCGCCAGCAGCTTCGCGGCGGGAGGCACCGGGGAGCTGTTTTTT,CASSFAAGGTGELFF
TRBJ2-1,NA,TRBV29-1,NA,TGCAGCGTTATCTTGATCCAGGTCATTCACAATGAGCAGTTCTTC,CSVILIQVIHNEQFF
TRBJ2-3,NA,TRBV27,NA,TGTGCCAGCAGTCTACTTCCCTCCACAGATACGCAGTATTTT,CASSLLPSTDTQYF
TRBJ2-7,NA,TRBV27,TRBD2,TGTGCCAGCAGTTTGGGGCGGGGGAGCTCCTACGAGCAGTACTTC,CASSLGRGSSYEQYF
TRBJ1-3,NA,TRBV18,NA,TGTGCCAGCTCACCGGGACGGCCAGTCTCTGGAAACACCATATATTTT,CASSPGRPVSGNTIYF
TRBJ2-7,NA,TRBV27,NA,TGTGCCAGCGGTGAAGGAAATTTCTACGAGCAGTACTTC,CASGEGNFYEQYF
TRBJ1-4,NA,TRBV29-1,NA,TGCAGCGTTGAAGATCCTCATTCGGGGTCAAATGAAAAACTGTTTTTT,CSVEDPHSGSNEKLFF
TRBJ2-1,NA,TRBV15,NA,TGTGCCACCAGCAGACGAACGGAGAACTCCTACAATGAGCAGTTCTTC,CATSRRTENSYNEQFF
TRBJ2-2,NA,TRBV7-9,NA,TGTGCCAGCAGCTTAAACCAGGGCGGCACCGGGGAGCTGTTTTTT,CASSLNQGGTGELFF
TRBJ2-7,once,TRBV9,TRBD2,TGTGCCAGCAGCGCAACGCCGGGACTAACCTACGAGCAGTACTTC,CASSATPGLTYEQYF
TRBJ2-1,NA,TRBV9,TRBD1,TGTGCCAGCAGCTACACGGACAGGGGAAGAAAGGGTGAGCAGTTCTTC,CASSYTDRGRKGEQFF
TRBJ2-7,NA,TRBV27,NA,TGTGCCAGCAGCCCCGACGGATTACCGTACGAGCAGTACTTC,CASSPDGLPYEQYF
TRBJ1-2,NA,TRBV4-3,NA,TGCGCCAGCAGCCAAGGATTACAGGGCTATGGCTACACCTTC,CASSQGLQGYGYTF
TRBJ1-1,NA,TRBV19,NA,TGTGCCAGTAGTATAGGAGGGATTCACACTGAAGCTTTCTTT,CASSIGGIHTEAFF
TRBJ2-7,NA,TRBV14,NA,TGTGCCAGCAGCCAAGAGGGGCTCCCCGGGGCCTACGAGCAGTACTTC,CASSQEGLPGAYEQYF
TRBJ1-4,NA,TRBV7-8,NA,TGTGCCAGCAGCTTAGGGAATGCCGGTAATGAAAAACTGTTTTTT,CASSLGNAGNEKLFF
TRBJ1-2,once,TRBV6-4,NA,TGTGCCAGCAGTGCCTCCCACTATGGCTACACCTTC,CASSASHYGYTF